Presented here are 32 T cell receptor beta chains from one specimen sequenced in a study of response to subunit inactivated influenza vaccine. TCRdb fed the RT-PCR reads into MiXCR, producing one record per CDR3 protein. The profile covers some 800,000 distinct CDR3 sequences, with about 20% appearing a single time and more than 8.5% taken by the ten largest. This specimen consisted of PBMCs from blood, obtained more than 4 days after vaccination. The receptors were sampled from a middle-aged man who received an inactivated influenza vaccine.

J is TRBJ2-5 and V is TRBV5-5; D not resolved. CDR1 SGHKS and CDR2 YYEKEE come from the germline V gene (reference sequence). V was clipped by 2 bases and J by 2 bases, with 13 bases between them. There are 15 residues in the CDR3. The CDR3 DNA reads TGTGCCAGCAGCTTTGGGCTGTCCCAACAAGAGACCCAGTACTTC. Its translation is CASSFGLSQQETQYF.

J is TRBJ1-2 and V is TRBV20-1, with D tentatively TRBD1 (5 bases). This CDR3 spans 12 amino acids. V lost 6 bases to trimming and J lost 6 bases, with 14 bases between them. Germline CDR1 DFQATT, CDR2 SNEGSKA (reference sequence). The CDR3 is CSAPGRFDGYTF. In DNA, the CDR3 is TGCAGTGCACCGGGACGGTTCGATGGCTACACCTTC.

The V call is TRBV3-1, the J call TRBJ2-1, with D perhaps matching TRBD1 or TRBD2 (6 bases each). V was clipped by 3 bases and J by 9 bases, with 21 bases between them. CDR1 and CDR2 from the germline V gene are LGHDT and YNNKEL (reference sequence). CDR3 length equals 16 residues. CDR3 region: CASSQATRGRGGEQFF. The CDR3 DNA sequence: TGTGCCAGCAGCCAGGCGACTAGGGGGAGAGGGGGTGAGCAGTTCTTC.

The sample holds many counts of this clonotype. V and J are TRBV20-1 and TRBJ2-1; D is perhaps TRBD2 (5 bases). This CDR3 contains 12 residues. CDR1 is DFQATT and CDR2 is SNEGSKA in the germline V gene (reference sequence). The V end lost 3 bases, the J end lost 3 bases, and 6 bases lay between the germline ends. This CDR3 is CSASTSYNEQFF. CDR3 nucleotide sequence: TGCAGTGCTAGCACTAGCTACAATGAGCAGTTCTTC.

The rearrangement joins TRBV18 to TRBJ1-1; D possibly corresponds to TRBD1 (5 bases). The germline V and J ends were trimmed by 3 bases and 5 bases, with 19 bases remaining between them. There are 16 residues in the CDR3. Germline V gives CDR1 KGHSH, CDR2 LQKENI. CDR3 nucleotides: TGTGCCAGCTCACCCTATATGGACATTTCTCAAACTGAAGCTTTCTTT. Translating it yields CASSPYMDISQTEAFF.

This chain connects TRBV6-5 to TRBJ1-1; D is unresolved. Germline V gene sequence: CDR1 MNHEY, CDR2 SVGAGI. V lost 2 bases to trimming and J lost 5 bases, with 9 bases between them. This CDR3 has 13 amino acids. The CDR3 loop reads CASSYRRGTEAFF. In nucleotides, the CDR3 is TGTGCCAGCAGTTACCGCAGAGGGACTGAAGCTTTCTTT.

J is TRBJ1-2 and V is TRBV27; TRBD1 aligns across 8 bases. J lost 5 bases, V lost 5 bases, and 10 bases had no gene match. CDR3 length: 15 residues. CDR1 is MNHEY, CDR2 SMNVEV, per germline (reference sequence). CDR3 region: CASSQTGGGYYGYTF. For the CDR3, the DNA is TGTGCCAGCAGTCAAACAGGGGGGGGCTATTATGGCTACACCTTC.

This clonotype was seen a handful of times. The genes are TRBV7-8 and TRBJ2-1; maybe TRBD2 (6 bases). Germline V gives CDR1 SGHVS, CDR2 FQNEAQ. CDR3 length equals 17 residues. V was trimmed by 1 base and J by 2 bases, leaving 15 bases between them. For the CDR3, the DNA is TGTGCCAGCAGCTTAGAGGCTTCGGGACTCCCCTACAATGAGCAGTTCTTC. Amino acids: CASSLEASGLPYNEQFF.

This clonotype was picked up many times. The chain's CDR3 is CASSLGGRDQPQHF. As DNA, the CDR3 is TGCGCCAGCAGCCTGGGAGGGAGGGATCAGCCCCAGCATTTT. The chain links TRBV5-1 to TRBJ1-5; D is ambiguous. CDR3 size: 14 residues. The V end lost 4 bases, the J end lost 5 bases, and 13 bases lay between the germline ends. Germline V gene data show CDR1 as SGHRS and CDR2 as YFSETQ.

The genes are TRBV7-9 and TRBJ2-2, with 7 bases fitting TRBD1. CDR1 and CDR2 (germline): SEHNR, FQNEAQ (reference sequence). The CDR3 is 15 amino acids. With V trimmed by 1 base and J by 3 bases, 2 bases remained unmatched. CDR3 sequence (DNA): TGTGCCAGCAGCTTAGGAGACAGGGACACCGGGGAGCTGTTTTTT. This translates into CASSLGDRDTGELFF.

This clonotype was counted only a few times. The J gene is TRBJ2-1, the V gene TRBV4-3; 12 bases fit TRBD2. The ends lost 3 bases at V and 7 bases at J; junction bases unmatched: 10. The CDR3 has 17 amino acids. Germline-derived CDR1 and CDR2 are LGHNA and YSLEER. The CDR3 nucleotides read TGCGCCAGCAGCCAGGACGAGACTAGCGGGAGTTTGAATGAGCAGTTCTTC. It translates to CASSQDETSGSLNEQFF.

This clonotype has a handful of counts. This chain links TRBV5-1 with TRBJ1-6; 8 nucleotides align to TRBD1. J was trimmed by 0 bases and V by 0 bases; bases with no gene match: 8. The length of the CDR3 is 19 residues. CDR1 is SGHRS and CDR2 is YFSETQ in the germline V gene. CDR3 sequence reads: CASSLEPTGASSYNSPLHF. Written as DNA, the CDR3 is TGCGCCAGCAGCTTGGAGCCGACAGGGGCAAGCTCCTATAATTCACCCCTCCACTTT.

The chain uses TRBV28 and TRBJ1-1; possibly TRBD1 for D (5 bases). V lost 5 bases and J lost 4, with 23 bases in between. CDR3 size: 17 residues. The germline V gene encodes CDR1 MDHEN and CDR2 SYDVKM. The CDR3 region is CASSMSLSGTVFTEAFF. In nucleotides, the CDR3 is TGTGCCAGCAGTATGTCCTTATCAGGGACGGTGTTCACTGAAGCTTTCTTT.

The chain's CDR3 is CSAIPGDTQYF. The DNA of the CDR3 is TGCAGTGCTATCCCGGGTGATACGCAGTATTTT. The chain combines TRBV20-1 with TRBJ2-3; no clear D gene. Germline V gene lookup returns CDR1 DFQATT and CDR2 SNEGSKA (reference sequence). The V and J ends lost 4 bases and 6 bases respectively, with 8 bases between them. The CDR3 totals 11 residues.

This rearrangement joins TRBV7-9 to TRBJ2-3; the D gene is possibly TRBD2 (5 bases). The V and J ends lost 2 bases and 2 bases respectively, with 14 bases between them. Germline V CDR1 and CDR2: SEHNR, FQNEAQ (reference sequence). This CDR3 has 16 amino acids. CDR3 DNA: TGTGCCAGCAGCTTACTTCGGTCCGGGAACACAGATACGCAGTATTTT. Translated, it gives CASSLLRSGNTDTQYF. Looking up the rest from reference TRBV7-9 and TRBJ2-3 gives the full variable domain: DTGVSQNPRHKITKRGQNVTFRCDPISEHNRLYWYRQTLGQGPEFLTYFQNEAQLEKSRLLSDRFSAERPKGSFSTLEIQRTEQGDSAMYLCASSLLRSGNTDTQYFGPGTRLTVL.

This chain links TRBV19 with TRBJ2-5; 8 bases agree with TRBD1. The CDR3 is made up of 14 amino acids. V dropped 3 bases and J dropped 5; count of bases not matched to a gene: 5. CDR1 is LNHDA, CDR2 SQIVND, per germline (reference sequence). CDR3: CASSIWDRSETQYF. The DNA for the CDR3 is TGTGCCAGTAGTATTTGGGACAGGTCGGAGACCCAGTACTTC.

The J gene is TRBJ1-1, the V gene TRBV6-5; 7 nucleotides agree with TRBD1. V was clipped by 6 bases and J by 8 bases; unmatched bases: 12. CDR3 length equals 14 residues. Per germline, CDR1 MNHEY and CDR2 SVGAGI. In DNA, the CDR3 is TGTGCCAGCAGATTACAGGACAGGATGATCGAAGCTTTCTTT. This translates into CASRLQDRMIEAFF.

The chain recombines TRBV5-1 with TRBJ2-7, with unresolved D. The CDR3 consists of 17 residues. Germline CDR1 is SGHRS and CDR2 is YFSETQ. V was clipped by 1 base and J by 2 bases, with 19 bases between them. As DNA, the CDR3 is TGCGCCAGCAGCTTGACAACTTCGGACCAGCATACCTACGAGCAGTACTTC. Its translation is CASSLTTSDQHTYEQYF.

This clonotype was observed a handful of times. The CDR3 here is CASSPETTSGNTEAFF. In DNA, the CDR3 is TGTGCCAGCAGTCCTGAAACGACGTCTGGGAACACTGAAGCTTTCTTT. This chain connects TRBV6-1 to TRBJ1-1; D is ambiguous. The germline V and J ends were trimmed by 5 bases and 1 base, with 17 bases remaining between them. Germline V lookup: CDR1 MNHNS, CDR2 SASEGT. CDR3 length: 16 residues.

In its sample, this clonotype was seen a few times. The J gene is TRBJ2-5, the V gene TRBV5-1, with 8 bases matching TRBD2. This CDR3 has 18 amino acids. The junction had 11 bases not matched to a gene; V was cut back by 0 bases and J by 1 base. CDR1 and CDR2 from the germline V gene are SGHRS and YFSETQ. The DNA for the CDR3 is TGCGCCAGCAGCTTGGGTCCCTACGAGCGGGGGCCCCAAGAGACCCAGTACTTC. It is translated as CASSLGPYERGPQETQYF.

The chain has TRBV18 and TRBJ2-1; tentatively, D is TRBD2 (5 bases). V gave up 3 bases and J gave up 5 bases, with 11 bases separating them. CDR1 is KGHSH, CDR2 LQKENI, per germline. The CDR3 has 14 amino acids. As DNA, the CDR3 is TGTGCCAGCTCACCGAAGGTGGGAGACAATGAGCAGTTCTTC. It is translated as CASSPKVGDNEQFF.

The rearrangement joins TRBV30 to TRBJ2-7; D is possibly TRBD2 (6 bases). The V gene's germline CDR1 is GTSNPN and CDR2 SVGIG (reference sequence). Deletions cut 8 bases from V and 3 bases from J, with 11 bases between. CDR3 length: 11 amino acids. The CDR3 region has the DNA TGTGCCGGCCTGCGGGGCTACGAGCAGTACTTC. It translates to CAGLRGYEQYF.

This clonotype was found many times. V gene TRBV12-3 or TRBV12-4 combines with J gene TRBJ2-2; D might be TRBD1 (5 bases). With 1 base removed from V and 5 bases from J, the gap between germline ends came to 11 bases. The CDR3 contains 15 residues. CDR3: CASSLGTPGTGELFF. CDR3 nucleotides: TGTGCCAGCAGTTTAGGGACACCCGGGACCGGGGAGCTGTTTTTT.

This clonotype was detected only a few times. Mismatch with germline at one junction end may stem from a read error. The chain employs TRBV9 and TRBJ2-1; 10 bases fit TRBD2. This CDR3 is built from 15 residues. Per the germline V gene, CDR1 is SGDLS and CDR2 is YYNGEE. Written as DNA, the CDR3 is TGTGCCAGCAGCGCTAGCGGGAGCTCCAACAATGAGCAGTTCTTC. Translated: CASSASGSSNNEQFF.

This chain links TRBV7-9 with TRBJ1-2; the match to TRBD1 covers 9 bases. J was trimmed by 5 bases and V by 5 bases; bases with no gene match: 9. There are 15 residues in the CDR3. The V gene's germline CDR1 is SEHNR and CDR2 FQNEAQ (reference sequence). The CDR3 DNA reads TGTGCCAGCAGCCCAGACGGGACAGGGCCGTATGGCTACACCTTC. Translation gives CASSPDGTGPYGYTF.

V gene TRBV7-2 combines with J gene TRBJ2-5; the D gene is possibly TRBD1 (6 bases). The CDR3 covers 16 residues. V was shortened by 4 bases and J by 0 bases, with 15 bases between the two germline ends. CDR1 and CDR2 (germline): SGHTA, FQGNSA. The CDR3 spells CASSSRGQRDQETQYF. CDR3 nucleotide sequence: TGTGCCAGCAGCTCACGTGGACAGAGAGACCAAGAGACCCAGTACTTC.

The chain carries TRBV7-8 and TRBJ2-2; TRBD1 or TRBD2 may be the D gene (6 bases each). V lost 5 bases to trimming and J lost 3 bases, with 13 bases between them. This CDR3 is 15 amino acids long. The germline V gene has CDR1 SGHVS and CDR2 FQNEAQ. CDR3 coding DNA: TGTGCCAGCAGCCCGAGGGGGGTGTACACCGGGGAGCTGTTTTTT. Amino acid sequence: CASSPRGVYTGELFF.

This clonotype was counted many times. The rearrangement links TRBV29-1 to TRBJ1-1, with a tentative D call TRBD1 (5 bases). Germline CDR1 is SQVTM and CDR2 is ANQGSEA. The CDR3 is made up of 13 amino acids. The germline V and J ends were trimmed by 3 bases and 1 base, with 9 bases remaining between them. CDR3 protein: CSVEGQGNTEAFF. CDR3 DNA sequence: TGCAGCGTTGAGGGTCAGGGGAACACTGAAGCTTTCTTT.

This rearrangement joins TRBV28 to TRBJ2-1; unclear D gene. Germline V CDR1 and CDR2: MDHEN, SYDVKM. The CDR3 totals 12 residues. V shed 6 bases and J shed 5 bases, with 8 bases lying between them. The CDR3 nucleotides read TGTGCCAGCAGCATATACGACAATGAGCAGTTCTTC. It specifies CASSIYDNEQFF.

The chain joins TRBV10-3 to TRBJ1-1, with no clear D. Germline CDR1 reads ENHRY; CDR2 reads SYGVKD. Deletions cut 4 bases from V and 5 bases from J, with 11 bases between. This CDR3 spans 13 amino acids. The CDR3: CAISATWDTEAFF. Here the CDR3 DNA reads TGTGCCATCAGTGCCACGTGGGATACTGAAGCTTTCTTT.

This clonotype was seen more than once but under ten times. The rearrangement links TRBV20-1 to TRBJ2-1, with 12 positions matching TRBD2. The CDR3 runs to 15 residues. V gave up 4 bases and J gave up 6 bases; unmatched junction bases: 7. CDR1 is DFQATT, CDR2 SNEGSKA, per germline (reference sequence). DNA of the CDR3: TGCAGTGCTACCGATCTAGCGGGAGGGTCCAATGAGCAGTTCTTC. Amino acid sequence: CSATDLAGGSNEQFF.

The table lists this clonotype with many counts. V and J are TRBV29-1 and TRBJ2-1; 7 positions agree with TRBD2. The J segment lost 6 bases and the V segment lost 5 bases, leaving 13 bases of the junction unmatched. The CDR3 contains 15 residues. Germline V lookup: CDR1 SQVTM, CDR2 ANQGSEA. The CDR3 region has the DNA TGCAGCGTTCCGGGGTTGGGAGGGATTCTCAATGAGCAGTTCTTC. Amino acids: CSVPGLGGILNEQFF.